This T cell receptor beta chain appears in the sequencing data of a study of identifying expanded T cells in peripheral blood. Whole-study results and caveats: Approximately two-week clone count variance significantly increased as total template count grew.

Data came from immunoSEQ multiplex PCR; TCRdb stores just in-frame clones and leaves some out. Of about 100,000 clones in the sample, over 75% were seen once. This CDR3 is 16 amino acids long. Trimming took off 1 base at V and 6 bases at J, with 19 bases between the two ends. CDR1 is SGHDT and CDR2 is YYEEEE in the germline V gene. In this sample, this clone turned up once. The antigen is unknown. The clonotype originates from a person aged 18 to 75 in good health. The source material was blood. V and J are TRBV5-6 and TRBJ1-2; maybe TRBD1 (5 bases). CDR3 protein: CASSLYYRTFSNGYTF. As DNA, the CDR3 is TGTGCCAGCAGCTTGTATTACAGGACCTTCTCAAATGGCTACACCTTC.